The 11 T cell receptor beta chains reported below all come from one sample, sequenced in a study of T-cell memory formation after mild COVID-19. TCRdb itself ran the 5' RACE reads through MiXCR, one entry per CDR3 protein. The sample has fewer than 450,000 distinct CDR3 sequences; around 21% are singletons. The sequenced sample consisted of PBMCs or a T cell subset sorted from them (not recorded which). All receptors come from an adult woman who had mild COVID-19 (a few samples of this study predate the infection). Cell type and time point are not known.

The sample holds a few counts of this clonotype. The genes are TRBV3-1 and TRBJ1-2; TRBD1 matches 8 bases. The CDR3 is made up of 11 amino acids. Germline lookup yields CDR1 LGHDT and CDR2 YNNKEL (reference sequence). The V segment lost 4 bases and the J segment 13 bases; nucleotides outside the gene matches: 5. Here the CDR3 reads CASSRQGISTF. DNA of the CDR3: TGTGCCAGCAGCCGACAGGGGATTTCCACCTTC.

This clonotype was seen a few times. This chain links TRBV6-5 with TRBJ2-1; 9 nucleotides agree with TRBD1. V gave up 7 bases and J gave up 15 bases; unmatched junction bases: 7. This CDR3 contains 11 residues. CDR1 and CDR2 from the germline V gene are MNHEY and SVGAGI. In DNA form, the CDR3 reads TGTGCCAGCACCCACGGGGACAGGGTGTTCTTC. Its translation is CASTHGDRVFF.

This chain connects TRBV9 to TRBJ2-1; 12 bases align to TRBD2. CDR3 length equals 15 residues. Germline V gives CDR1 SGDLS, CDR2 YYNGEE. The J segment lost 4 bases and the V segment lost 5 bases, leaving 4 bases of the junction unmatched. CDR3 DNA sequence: TGTGCCAGCAGTAGGACTAGCGGGGATTACAATGAGCAGTTCTTC. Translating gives CASSRTSGDYNEQFF. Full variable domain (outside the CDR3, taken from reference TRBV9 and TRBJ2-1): DSGVTQTPKHLITATGQRVTLRCSPRSGDLSVYWYQQSLDQGLQFLIQYYNGEERAKGNILERFSAQQFPDLHSELNLSSLELGDSALYFCASSRTSGDYNEQFFGPGTRLTVL.

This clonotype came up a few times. The CDR3 reads CASSGRDRGGEQYF. CDR3 in DNA: TGTGCCAGCAGCGGCCGGGACAGGGGTGGCGAGCAGTACTTC. The V call is TRBV5-5, the J call TRBJ2-7, with TRBD1 identical over 10 bases. V was pared by 4 bases and J by 6 bases, with 7 bases of the junction left unmatched. The CDR3 has 14 residues. Germline CDR1 reads SGHKS; CDR2 reads YYEKEE (reference sequence).

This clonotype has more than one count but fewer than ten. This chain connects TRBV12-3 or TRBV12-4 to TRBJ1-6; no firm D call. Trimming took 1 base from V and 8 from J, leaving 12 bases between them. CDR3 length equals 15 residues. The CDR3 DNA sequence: TGTGCCAGCAGTTTAGGGTGGGCAAGGGATTCACCCCTCCACTTT. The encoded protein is CASSLGWARDSPLHF.

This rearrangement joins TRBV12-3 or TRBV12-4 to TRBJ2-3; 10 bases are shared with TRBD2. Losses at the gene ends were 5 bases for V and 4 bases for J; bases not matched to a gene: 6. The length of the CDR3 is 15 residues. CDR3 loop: CASSPQREGADTQYF. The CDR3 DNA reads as TGTGCCAGCAGTCCCCAGCGGGAGGGCGCAGATACGCAGTATTTT.

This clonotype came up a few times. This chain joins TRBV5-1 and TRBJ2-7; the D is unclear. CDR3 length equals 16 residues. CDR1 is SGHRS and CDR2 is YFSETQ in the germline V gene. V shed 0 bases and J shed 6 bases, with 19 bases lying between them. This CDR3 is CASSLAPHQAPGEQYF. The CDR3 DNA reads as TGCGCCAGCAGCTTGGCCCCGCATCAAGCTCCTGGCGAGCAGTACTTC.

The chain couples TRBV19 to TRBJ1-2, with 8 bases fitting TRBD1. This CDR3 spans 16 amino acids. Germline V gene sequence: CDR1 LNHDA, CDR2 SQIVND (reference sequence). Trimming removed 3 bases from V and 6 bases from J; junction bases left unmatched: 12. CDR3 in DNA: TGTGCCAGTAGTATCAGGAGAGACAGGGGACGAAATGGCTACACCTTC. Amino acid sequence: CASSIRRDRGRNGYTF.

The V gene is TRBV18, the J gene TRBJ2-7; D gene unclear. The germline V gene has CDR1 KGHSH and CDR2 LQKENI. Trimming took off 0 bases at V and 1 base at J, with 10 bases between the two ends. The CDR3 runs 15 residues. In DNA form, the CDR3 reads TGTGCCAGCTCACCACCGGGCACCTTGTCCTACGAGCAGTACTTC. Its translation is CASSPPGTLSYEQYF.

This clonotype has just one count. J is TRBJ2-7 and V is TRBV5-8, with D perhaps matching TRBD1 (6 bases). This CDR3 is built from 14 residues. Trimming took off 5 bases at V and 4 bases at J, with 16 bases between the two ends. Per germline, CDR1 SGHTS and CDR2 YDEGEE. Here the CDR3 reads CASRRRGFGYEQYF. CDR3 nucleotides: TGTGCCAGCAGACGAAGGGGGTTCGGGTACGAGCAGTACTTC.

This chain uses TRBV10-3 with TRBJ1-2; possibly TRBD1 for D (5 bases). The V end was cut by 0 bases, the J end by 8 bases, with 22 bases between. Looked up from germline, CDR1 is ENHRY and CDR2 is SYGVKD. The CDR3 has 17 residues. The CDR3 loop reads CAISESVVRGAKGGYTF. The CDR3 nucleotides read TGTGCCATCAGTGAGTCGGTGGTTAGAGGGGCGAAAGGAGGCTACACCTTC.